The present T cell receptor (beta chain) was sequenced within a study of cytomegalovirus exposure and HLA in healthy donors. Study context: Tens of millions of unique TCRs, all from HLA-typed donors, were included in an early release of the data.

The PCR ran on 60 Vbeta and 13 Jbeta primers. The repertoire was sequenced with immunoSEQ multiplex PCR; TCRdb's copy has only in-frame clones and lacks some. Counted here are more than 110,000 clones, roughly 80% occurring once; the ten biggest clones make up approximately 0.9%. This CDR3 is built from 18 residues. Germline lookup yields CDR1 GTSNPN and CDR2 SVGIG (reference sequence). After removal of 0 bases from V and 2 bases from J, the junction contained 10 bases not matched to a gene. The study's findings and limits: In a later analysis, DRB1 alleles had the most associated TCRs; HLA-C alleles the fewest. A few CMV-associated chains proved CMV antigen-specific in vitro.

Comments on this clone: Antigen unknown.

Sequenced: PBMCs. The TCR originated in a man aged 18 to 30 in good health and CMV-seronegative. V usage is TRBV30 and J usage is TRBJ1-2; 12 nucleotides line up with TRBD1. The CDR3 spells CAWSVALTGTGGNYGYTF. Here the CDR3 DNA reads TGTGCCTGGAGTGTGGCCCTAACCGGGACAGGGGGCAACTATGGCTACACCTTC. Filled out from reference TRBV30 and TRBJ1-2, the complete variable domain reads SQTIHQWPATLVQPVGSPLSLECTVEGTSNPNLYWYRQAAGRGLQLLFYSVGIGQISSEVPQNLSASRPQDRQFILSSKKLLLSDSGFYLCAWSVALTGTGGNYGYTFGSGTRLTVV.